A selection of T cell receptor beta chains follows, all from one sample in a study of identifying expanded T cells in peripheral blood. Sequencing was performed with immunoSEQ multiplex PCR; in TCRdb, only in-frame clones are kept and a portion is missing. The sample consists of fewer than 130,000 clones, around 89% of them appearing once. Specimen: blood. The receptors shown here come from a person aged 18-70 years in good health. CDR3s include the opening cysteine and the closing phenylalanine or tryptophan. Clone size is given for some rows only: seen once, a few or many times, or a class if the clone is expanded.

size,V,J,CDR3
.,TRBV18,TRBJ1-6,CASSTSDSNSPLHF
.,TRBV6-1,TRBJ1-1,CASSGGGTEAFF
once,TRBV5-6,TRBJ1-5,CASSAGGRGNQPQHF
.,TRBV27,TRBJ2-5,CASSPTRLGETQYF
.,TRBV6-6,TRBJ1-1,CASSLPTGGIPEAFF
.,TRBV7-2,TRBJ2-2,CASSPVVTGELFF
.,TRBV10-3,TRBJ2-1,CAISGGTGGREQFF
.,TRBV18,TRBJ1-4,CASSPNKRVATNEKLFF
once,TRBV7-2,TRBJ2-3,CASSLLAGGQWDTQYF
.,TRBV7-6,TRBJ2-3,CASSLNTGQGPDTQYF
.,TRBV5-5,TRBJ1-2,CASRLPNLGYGYTF
few,TRBV18,TRBJ1-1,CASSPPGREAFF